This TCR beta chain was captured by sequencing in a study of T cells in Graves' hyperthyroidism and ophthalmopathy. The TCR beta CDR3 regions underwent amplification using RNA transcripts as the source. With the HTBI primer set, the TCR CDR3 went through a first round of RT-PCR. TCRdb re-called the multiplex PCR reads with MiXCR, one entry per CDR3 protein. The top ten clones hold under 45% of a sample with 250,000 to 300,000 distinct CDR3 sequences, roughly a fifth of them seen once. CDR1 and CDR2 from the germline V gene are MNHGY and SVAAGI. V was shortened by 6 bases and J by 0 bases, with 12 bases between the two germline ends. The CDR3 loop spans 15 amino acids. Concerning this clonotype: The CDR3 end shows no conserved phenylalanine or tryptophan, and so a read error is likely.

Sample: blood. The chain joins TRBV6-9 to TRBJ2-1; no firm D call. This clonotype originated in a man in his fifties with Graves' ophthalmopathy. The CDR3 reads CASRIRIISYNEQFL. The CDR3 region has the DNA TGTGCCAGCAGGATACGAATAATCTCCTACAATGAGCAGTTCCTC.